This TCR beta chain was identified during a study of PD-1 blockade in classical Hodgkin lymphoma. Across the study: Each patient was given nivolumab 3 mg/kg through a vein every 2 weeks.

Comments on this clone: Antigen unknown.

Study-level results: By cycle point C4D1, TCR diversity had risen significantly in CD4+ cells (but not CD8+ cells). Newly diagnosed patients reportedly trailed healthy donors in baseline TCR diversity.

Profiled with immunoSEQ multiplex PCR; TCRdb holds only in-frame clones, not every one. This table holds 100,000 or so clones, 80% to 90% found once. Autologous stem cell transplantation was followed by relapse in every patient, and brentuximab vedotin exposure varied. This clonotype originated in a human donor with classical Hodgkin lymphoma. The sample consisted of peripheral blood mononuclear cells (PBMCs), taken before the second cycle of nivolumab.

CDR3 DNA sequence: TGTGCCAGCTCCTGGGGCAGGGAGAGCAATCAGCCCCAGCATTTT. This sequence encodes CASSWGRESNQPQHF. J is TRBJ1-5 and V is TRBV6-5, with a weak D call TRBD1 (5 bases). Germline CDR1 and CDR2: MNHEY and SVGAGI. V shed 8 bases and J shed 1 base, with 15 bases lying between them. The length of the CDR3 is 15 residues.